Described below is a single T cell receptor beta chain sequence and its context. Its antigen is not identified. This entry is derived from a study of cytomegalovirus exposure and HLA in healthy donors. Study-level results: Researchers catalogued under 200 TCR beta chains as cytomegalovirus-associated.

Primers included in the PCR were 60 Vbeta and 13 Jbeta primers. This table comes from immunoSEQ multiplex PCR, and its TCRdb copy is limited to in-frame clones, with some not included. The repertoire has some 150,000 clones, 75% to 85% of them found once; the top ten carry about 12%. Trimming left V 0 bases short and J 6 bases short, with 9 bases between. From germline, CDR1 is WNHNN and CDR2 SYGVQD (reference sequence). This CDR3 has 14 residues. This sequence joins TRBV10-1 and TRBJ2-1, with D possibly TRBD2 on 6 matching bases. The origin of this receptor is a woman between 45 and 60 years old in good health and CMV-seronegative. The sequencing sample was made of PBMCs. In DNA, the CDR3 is TGCGCCAGCAGTGAGTCGCGGGGTATCAATGAGCAGTTCTTC. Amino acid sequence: CASSESRGINEQFF.